The clone carrying this T cell receptor beta chain came up many times. RNA served as the template for amplifying TCR beta CDR3 regions. Second-round multiplex PCR followed a first-round RT-PCR using HTBI primers. TCRdb fed the multiplex PCR reads into MiXCR, producing one record per CDR3 protein. The table shows approximately 500,000 distinct CDR3 sequences, with around an eighth occurring only once. This sample stems from a study of Graves' ophthalmopathy and Graves' hyperthyroidism. This CDR3 contains 15 residues. The V gene end was trimmed by 6 bases and the J gene end by 4 bases; junction bases not matched to a gene: 10.

What was sequenced was blood. The V and J genes are TRBV12-3 or TRBV12-4 and TRBJ1-1; 8 bases agree with TRBD1. The sequence was obtained from a woman aged 30 to 39 with Graves' ophthalmopathy. CDR3 DNA sequence: TGTGCCAGCAGAAGGACAGGGAGGATAAGCACTGAAGCTTTCTTT. It codes for CASRRTGRISTEAFF.